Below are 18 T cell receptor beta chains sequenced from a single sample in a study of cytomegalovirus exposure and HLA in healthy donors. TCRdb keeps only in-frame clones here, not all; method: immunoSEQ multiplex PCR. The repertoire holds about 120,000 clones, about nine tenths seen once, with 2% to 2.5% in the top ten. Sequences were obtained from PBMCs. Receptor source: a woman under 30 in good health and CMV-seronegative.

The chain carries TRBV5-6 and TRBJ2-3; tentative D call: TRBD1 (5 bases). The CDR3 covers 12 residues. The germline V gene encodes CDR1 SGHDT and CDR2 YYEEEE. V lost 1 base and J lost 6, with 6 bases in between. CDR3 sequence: CASSLSGDTQYF. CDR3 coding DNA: TGTGCCAGCAGCTTGTCAGGGGATACGCAGTATTTT.

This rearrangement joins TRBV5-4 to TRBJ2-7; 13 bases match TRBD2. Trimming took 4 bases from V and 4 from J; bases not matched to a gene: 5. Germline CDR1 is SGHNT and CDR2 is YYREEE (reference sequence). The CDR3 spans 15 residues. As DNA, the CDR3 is TGTGCCAGCAGCCGCAGACTAGCGGGAGGATACGAGCAGTACTTC. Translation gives CASSRRLAGGYEQYF.

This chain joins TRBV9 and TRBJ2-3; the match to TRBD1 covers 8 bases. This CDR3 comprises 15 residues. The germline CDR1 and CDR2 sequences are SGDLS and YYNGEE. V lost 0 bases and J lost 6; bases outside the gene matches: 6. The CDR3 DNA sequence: TGTGCCAGCAGCGTAGTAGGACAGGGTTACGATACGCAGTATTTT. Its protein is CASSVVGQGYDTQYF.

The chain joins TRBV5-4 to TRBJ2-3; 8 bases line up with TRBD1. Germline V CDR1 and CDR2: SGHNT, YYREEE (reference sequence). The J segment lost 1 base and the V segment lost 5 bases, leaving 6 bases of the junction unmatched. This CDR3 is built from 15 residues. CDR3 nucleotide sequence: TGTGCCAGCAGTTTCTCGGACAGGGGCACAGATACGCAGTATTTT. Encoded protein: CASSFSDRGTDTQYF.

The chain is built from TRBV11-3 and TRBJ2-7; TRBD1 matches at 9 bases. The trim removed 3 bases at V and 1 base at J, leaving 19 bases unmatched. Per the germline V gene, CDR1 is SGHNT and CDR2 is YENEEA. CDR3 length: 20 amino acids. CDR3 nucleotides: TGTGCCAGCAGCTTCGATGCCCGGTACAGGGGGCACGAGGAATCCTACGAGCAGTACTTC. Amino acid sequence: CASSFDARYRGHEESYEQYF.

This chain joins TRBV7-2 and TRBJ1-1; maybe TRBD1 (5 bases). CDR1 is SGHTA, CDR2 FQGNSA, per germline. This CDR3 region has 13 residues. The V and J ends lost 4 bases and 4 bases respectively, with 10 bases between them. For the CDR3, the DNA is TGTGCCAGCAGCTCGACAGTACCCACTGAAGCTTTCTTT. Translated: CASSSTVPTEAFF.

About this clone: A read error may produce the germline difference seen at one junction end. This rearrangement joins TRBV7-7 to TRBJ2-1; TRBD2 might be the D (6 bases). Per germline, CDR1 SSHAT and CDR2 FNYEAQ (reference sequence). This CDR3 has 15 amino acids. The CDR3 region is CASSLRDFALDEQFF. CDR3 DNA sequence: TGTGCTAGCAGCTTACGGGACTTCGCTTTGGATGAGCAGTTCTTC. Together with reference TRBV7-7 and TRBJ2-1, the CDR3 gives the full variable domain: GAGVSQSPRYKVTKRGQDVTLRCDPISSHATLYWYQQALGQGPEFLTYFNYEAQPDKSGLPSDRFSAERPEGSISTLTIQRTEQRDSAMYRCASSLRDFALDEQFFGPGTRLTVL.

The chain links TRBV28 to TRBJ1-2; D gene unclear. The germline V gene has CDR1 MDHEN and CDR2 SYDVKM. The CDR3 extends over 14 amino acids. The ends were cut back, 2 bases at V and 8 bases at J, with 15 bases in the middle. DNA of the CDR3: TGTGCCAGCAGTTTACGGGGAGCGGTGGGAGGCTACACCTTC. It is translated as CASSLRGAVGGYTF.

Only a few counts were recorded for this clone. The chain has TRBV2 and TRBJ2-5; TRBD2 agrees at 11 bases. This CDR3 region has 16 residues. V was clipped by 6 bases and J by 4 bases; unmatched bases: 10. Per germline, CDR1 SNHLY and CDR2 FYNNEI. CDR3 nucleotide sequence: TGTGCCAGCAGAGCAAGACTAGCGGGACTGGGAGAGACCCAGTACTTC. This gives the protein CASRARLAGLGETQYF. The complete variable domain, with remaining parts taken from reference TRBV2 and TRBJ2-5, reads EPEVTQTPSHQVTQMGQEVILRCVPISNHLYFYWYRQILGQKVEFLVSFYNNEISEKSEIFDDQFSVERPDGSNFTLKIRSTKLEDSAMYFCASRARLAGLGETQYFGPGTRLLVL.

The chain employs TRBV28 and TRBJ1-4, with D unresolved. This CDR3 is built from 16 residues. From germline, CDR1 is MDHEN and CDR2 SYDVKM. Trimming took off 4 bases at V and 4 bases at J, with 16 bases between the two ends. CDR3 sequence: CASSSPGWSDNEKLFF. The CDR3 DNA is TGTGCCAGCAGTTCCCCCGGGTGGTCTGATAATGAAAAACTGTTTTTT.

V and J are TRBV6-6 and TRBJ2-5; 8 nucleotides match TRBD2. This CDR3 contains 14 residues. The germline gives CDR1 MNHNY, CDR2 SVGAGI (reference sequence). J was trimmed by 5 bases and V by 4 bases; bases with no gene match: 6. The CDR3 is CASSSAGGGETQYF. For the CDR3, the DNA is TGTGCCAGCAGTTCGGCGGGAGGAGGGGAGACCCAGTACTTC.

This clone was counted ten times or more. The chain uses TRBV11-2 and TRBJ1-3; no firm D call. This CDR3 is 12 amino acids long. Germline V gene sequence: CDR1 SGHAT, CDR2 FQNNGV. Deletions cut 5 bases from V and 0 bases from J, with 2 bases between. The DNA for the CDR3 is TGTGCCAGCAGCCACTCTGGAAACACCATATATTTT. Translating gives CASSHSGNTIYF.

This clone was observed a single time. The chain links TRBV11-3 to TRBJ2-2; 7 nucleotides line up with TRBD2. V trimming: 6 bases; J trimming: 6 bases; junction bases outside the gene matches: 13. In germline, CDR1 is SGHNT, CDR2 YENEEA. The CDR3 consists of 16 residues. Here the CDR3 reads CASSSQAGMDAGELFF. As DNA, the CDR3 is TGTGCCAGCAGTTCACAAGCGGGAATGGACGCCGGGGAGCTGTTTTTT. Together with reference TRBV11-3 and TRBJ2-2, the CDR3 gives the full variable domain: EAGVVQSPRYKIIEKKQPVAFWCNPISGHNTLYWYLQNLGQGPELLIRYENEEAVDDSQLPKDRFSAERLKGVDSTLKIQPAELGDSAVYLCASSSQAGMDAGELFFGEGSRLTVL.

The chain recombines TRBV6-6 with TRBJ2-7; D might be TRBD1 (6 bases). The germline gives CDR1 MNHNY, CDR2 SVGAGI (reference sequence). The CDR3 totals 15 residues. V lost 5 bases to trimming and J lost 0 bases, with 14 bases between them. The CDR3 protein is CASSAHRDNSYEQYF. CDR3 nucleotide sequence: TGTGCCAGCAGTGCACACCGGGACAACTCCTACGAGCAGTACTTC.

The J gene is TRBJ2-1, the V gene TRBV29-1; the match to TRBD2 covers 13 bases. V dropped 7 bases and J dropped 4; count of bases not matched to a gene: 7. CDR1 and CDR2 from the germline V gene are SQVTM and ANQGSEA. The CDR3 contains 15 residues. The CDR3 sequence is CSGRLAGGGYNEQFF. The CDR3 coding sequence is TGCAGCGGTAGACTAGCGGGAGGCGGATACAATGAGCAGTTCTTC.

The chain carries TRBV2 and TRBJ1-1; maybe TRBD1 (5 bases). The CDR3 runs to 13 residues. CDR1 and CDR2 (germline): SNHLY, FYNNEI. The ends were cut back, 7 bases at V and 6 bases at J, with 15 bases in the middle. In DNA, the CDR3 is TGTGCCAGCACTCAGGGTTCCAGCGCTGAAGCTTTCTTT. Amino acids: CASTQGSSAEAFF. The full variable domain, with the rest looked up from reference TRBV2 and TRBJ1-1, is EPEVTQTPSHQVTQMGQEVILRCVPISNHLYFYWYRQILGQKVEFLVSFYNNEISEKSEIFDDQFSVERPDGSNFTLKIRSTKLEDSAMYFCASTQGSSAEAFFGQGTRLTVV.

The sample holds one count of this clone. The CDR3 sequence: CASSVAGVGETQYF. CDR3 DNA: TGTGCCAGCAGCGTAGCGGGAGTGGGAGAGACCCAGTACTTC. V and J are TRBV6-6 and TRBJ2-5, with TRBD2 matching 9 bases. Losses at the gene ends were 6 bases for V and 4 bases for J; bases not matched to a gene: 6. The CDR3 extends over 14 amino acids. From germline, CDR1 is MNHNY and CDR2 SVGAGI (reference sequence).

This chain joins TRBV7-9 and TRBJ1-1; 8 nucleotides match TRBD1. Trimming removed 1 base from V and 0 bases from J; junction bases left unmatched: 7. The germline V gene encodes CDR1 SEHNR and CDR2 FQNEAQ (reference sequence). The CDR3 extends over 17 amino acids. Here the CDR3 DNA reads TGTGCCAGCAGCTTAGGACAGGGGCGACCGATGAACACTGAAGCTTTCTTT. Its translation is CASSLGQGRPMNTEAFF.